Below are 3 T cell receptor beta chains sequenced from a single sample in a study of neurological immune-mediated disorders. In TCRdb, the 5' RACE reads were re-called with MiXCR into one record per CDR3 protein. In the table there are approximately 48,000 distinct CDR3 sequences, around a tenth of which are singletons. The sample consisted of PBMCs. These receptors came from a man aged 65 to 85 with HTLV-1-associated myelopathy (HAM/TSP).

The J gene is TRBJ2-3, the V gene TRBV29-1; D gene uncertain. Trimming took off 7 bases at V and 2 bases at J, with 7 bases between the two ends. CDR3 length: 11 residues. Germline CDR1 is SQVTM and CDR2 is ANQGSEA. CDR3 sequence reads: CSAGSTDTQYF. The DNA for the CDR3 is TGCAGCGCCGGATCCACAGATACGCAGTATTTT.

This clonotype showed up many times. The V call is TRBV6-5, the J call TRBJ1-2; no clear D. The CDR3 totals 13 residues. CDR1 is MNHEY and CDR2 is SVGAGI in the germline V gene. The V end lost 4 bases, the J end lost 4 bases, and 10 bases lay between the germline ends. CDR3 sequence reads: CASSSGQFYGYTF. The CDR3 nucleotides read TGTGCCAGCAGTTCCGGGCAGTTCTATGGCTACACCTTC.

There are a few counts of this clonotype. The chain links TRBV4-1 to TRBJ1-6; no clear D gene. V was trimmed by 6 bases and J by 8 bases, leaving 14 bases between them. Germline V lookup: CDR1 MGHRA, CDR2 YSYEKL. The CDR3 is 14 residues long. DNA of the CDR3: TGCGCCAGCAGTTTCGTTATTGAGGATTCACCCCTCCACTTT. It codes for CASSFVIEDSPLHF.